This T cell receptor beta chain came from a study of shared clonotypes between healthy human individuals. Background on the study: CD4 naive and memory got three plates each, CD8 naive two, CD8 memory one. Findings and caveats of the study: Non-shared clonotypes displayed generation probabilities falling below those of clonotypes present in all four donors. Few donors limited the genetic and exposure-history diversity represented.

The investigators split CD4+ cells into a CD45RA+ naive subset and a CD45RA-negative memory subset. A word on this clone: Its target is not known. The sample holds other DNA sequences that translate to the same CDR3.

This CDR3 spans 14 amino acids. Per the germline V gene, CDR1 is SGHDN and CDR2 is FVKESK. V was cut by 2 bases and J by 2 bases, with 8 bases left in between. Assay used: immunoSEQ multiplex PCR; TCRdb lists only in-frame clones, some missing. The sample holds 850,000 to 1,200,000 clones, about three quarters seen once. The sample comprised memory CD4+ T cells sorted from blood. Subset here: CD45RA-negative fraction. The TCR sequence derives from a man younger than 35 in good health. The chain uses TRBV14 and TRBJ2-3; no reliable D call. CDR3 in DNA: TGTGCCAGCAGCCAAATAAGGGACACAGATACGCAGTATTTT. Translating gives CASSQIRDTDTQYF. The variable domain in full, completed from reference TRBV14 and TRBJ2-3, reads EAGVTQFPSHSVIEKGQTVTLRCDPISGHDNLYWYRRVMGKEIKFLLHFVKESKQDESGMPNNRFLAERTGGTYSTLKVQPAELEDSGVYFCASSQIRDTDTQYFGPGTRLTVL.